This T cell receptor beta chain was sequenced during a study of cytotoxic CD8 clonotypes in ibrutinib-treated CLL. Worth noting for this clone: Its antigen is undetermined.

This CDR3 region has 14 residues. Trimming cost V 4 bases and J 3 bases; bases outside gene matches: 7. Looked up from germline, CDR1 is SGHRS and CDR2 is YFSETQ. Measured with immunoSEQ multiplex PCR; TCRdb has only the in-frame clones, and not every one. The sample lists approximately 200,000 clones; around 70% were seen once. The study's findings and limits: Having risen at ibrutinib response, clonality had fallen back toward baseline by progression. Public clonotypes, found uncommonly, either contracted or stayed stable on treatment. Pretreatment clonality was elevated relative to age-matched healthy donors and paralleled circulating CD8+ T-cell counts.

The V and J genes are TRBV5-1 and TRBJ2-7; 7 nucleotides agree with TRBD2. The material sequenced was PBMCs, taken after 24 months of ibrutinib treatment. The clonotype was recovered from a human donor with chronic lymphocytic leukemia. CDR3 DNA sequence: TGCGCCAGCAGCGGGGCGGGGGACCTCTACGAGCAGTACTTC. Amino acid sequence: CASSGAGDLYEQYF. The complete variable domain, with remaining parts taken from reference TRBV5-1 and TRBJ2-7, reads KAGVTQTPRYLIKTRGQQVTLSCSPISGHRSVSWYQQTPGQGLQFLFEYFSETQRNKGNFPGRFSGRQFSNSRSEMNVSTLELGDSALYLCASSGAGDLYEQYFGPGTRLTVT.